This TCR beta chain was captured in a study of glioma-infiltrating T cells after dendritic cell vaccination. At the level of the study: At biweekly intervals, patients got three intradermal dendritic cell vaccine injections.

Sequenced by immunoSEQ multiplex PCR; TCRdb stores in-frame clones only, minus some. The sample has fewer than 85,000 clones; almost 85% are singletons. The CDR3 extends over 16 amino acids. Germline V gene sequence: CDR1 MDHEN, CDR2 SYDVKM. V was trimmed by 6 bases and J by 1 base, leaving 16 bases between them. Before vaccination, two weeks after the third vaccination, and at progression, PBMC were collected. Sequenced material: blood, taken before dendritic cell vaccination. This clonotype was sampled from a human donor with glioblastoma. The rearrangement uses TRBV28 and TRBJ1-5, with D perhaps matching TRBD1 (6 bases). CDR3 sequence (DNA): TGTGCCAGCAGGTTCACTGGGGGGGCAAGCAATCAGCCCCAGCATTTT. It yields the protein CASRFTGGASNQPQHF.